This is a list of T cell receptor beta chains from one sample in a study of cytomegalovirus exposure and HLA in healthy donors. TCRdb's table, derived via immunoSEQ multiplex PCR, lists solely in-frame clones and lacks some. The table includes around 300,000 clones, 84% detected once. The sequenced sample consisted of PBMCs. The receptor set was obtained from a woman between 35 and 50 years old in good health and CMV-seropositive. CDR3s include the opening cysteine and the closing phenylalanine or tryptophan. The D gene is left open where the match is weak. Clone size, where shown, is once, few, many, or a class for clones that have expanded.

>TRBJ2-5|NA|TRBV5-1|NA
TGCGCCAGCACCCCAACGGGGGAGACCCAGTACTTC
CASTPTGETQYF
>TRBJ2-1|NA|TRBV6-5|TRBD2
TGTGCCAGTCGGCGGGGGTACAATGAGCAGTTCTTC
CASRRGYNEQFF
>TRBJ2-5|NA|TRBV7-2|NA
TGTGCCAGCAGCTTAGTAGGGTCGGGATGGAGGGAGACCCAGTACTTC
CASSLVGSGWRETQYF
>TRBJ1-5|NA|TRBV28|NA
TGTGCCAGTTCGACAGGTAGCAATCAGCCCCAGCATTTT
CASSTGSNQPQHF
>TRBJ1-6|NA|TRBV19|NA
TGTGCCAGTAGTTTCCAGGGCGAAAATTCACCCCTCCACTTT
CASSFQGENSPLHF
>TRBJ1-2|NA|TRBV7-9|NA
TGTGCCAGCAGCCTCAGGGGCGACTATGGCTACACCTTC
CASSLRGDYGYTF
>TRBJ1-4|NA|TRBV14|NA
TGTGCCAGCAGCCAACGGGGTACGATGGGTGAAAAACTGTTTTTT
CASSQRGTMGEKLFF
>TRBJ1-1|NA|TRBV19|NA
TGTGCCAGTAGTATATCCCGTTCGTCTGTCACTGAAGCTTTCTTT
CASSISRSSVTEAFF
>TRBJ2-4|NA|TRBV5-6|TRBD2
TGTGCCAGCAGCTTGGTAGTAGCGGGAAACTCAAAAAACATTCAGTACTTC
CASSLVVAGNSKNIQYF
>TRBJ1-5|NA|TRBV10-3|NA
TGTGCCACCAAGGCGGACGGGGTGAGCAATCAGCCCCAGCATTTT
CATKADGVSNQPQHF
>TRBJ1-5|NA|TRBV19|TRBD1
TGTGCCAGTAGCCGGGACAGGGGGCGCGGGGATCAGCCCCAGCATTTT
CASSRDRGRGDQPQHF
>TRBJ1-5|NA|TRBV4-1|NA
TGCGCCAGCAGCCTTGCCGGGTCGGATCAGCCCCAGCATTTT
CASSLAGSDQPQHF
>TRBJ1-2|NA|TRBV30|TRBD1
TGTGCCTGGGATAACCCCGTACAGGGGCTAAACTATGGCTACACCTTC
CAWDNPVQGLNYGYTF
>TRBJ1-1|NA|TRBV29-1|NA
TGCAGCGTCGGTGAACAGGCGACGCTTGTGGAAGCTTTCTTT
CSVGEQATLVEAFF
>TRBJ2-1|NA|TRBV25-1|NA
TGTGCCAGCAGTGACGCGGGGGCCGGTTTATACAATGAGCAGTTCTTC
CASSDAGAGLYNEQFF
>TRBJ2-7|NA|TRBV7-8|TRBD2
TGTGCCAGCACCCCGGGAGGCAGGCCCCACGAGCAGTACTTC
CASTPGGRPHEQYF
>TRBJ2-3|NA|TRBV4-2|TRBD2
TGTGCCAGCAGCCACCCAACTAGCGAACTCACAGATACGCAGTATTTT
CASSHPTSELTDTQYF
>TRBJ2-3|NA|TRBV28|NA
TGTGCCAGCAGTTTTTTGCAGGGAACAGATACGCAGTATTTT
CASSFLQGTDTQYF
>TRBJ2-7|NA|TRBV6-5|TRBD2
TGTGCCAGCACCCAAGCGGGGAGGCCCGAGCAGTACTTC
CASTQAGRPEQYF
>TRBJ1-2|NA|TRBV4-3|NA
TGCGCCAGCAGCCAAGACTTCGGGAGGGAGATGCTCTATGGCTACACCTTC
CASSQDFGREMLYGYTF
>TRBJ2-5|NA|TRBV15|NA
TGTGCCACCAGCAGAGACAGGGGAGAGACCCAGTACTTC
CATSRDRGETQYF
>TRBJ2-7|NA|TRBV30|NA
TGTGCCTGGGTGGCCAGCGGCTATCTCTACGAGCAGTACTTC
CAWVASGYLYEQYF
>TRBJ2-1|NA|TRBV5-1|NA
TGCGCCAGCAGCTTGGTTGGGCAGAACTACAATGAGCAGTTCTTC
CASSLVGQNYNEQFF
>TRBJ2-1|NA|TRBV28|NA
TGTGCCAGCAGTTTGAGCTACAATGAGCAGTTCTTC
CASSLSYNEQFF
>TRBJ2-6|once|TRBV5-5|TRBD1
TGTGCCAGCAGCCGAACCGGGACAGGGGGACTGGGGGCTGGGGCCAACGTCCTGACTTTC
CASSRTGTGGLGAGANVLTF
>TRBJ1-6|NA|TRBV6-6|TRBD1
TGTGCCAGCAGTTACCGACAGGGGTCAGATTCACCCCTCCACTTT
CASSYRQGSDSPLHF
>TRBJ2-2|NA|TRBV6-5|TRBD2
TGTGCCAGCAGCCCCGGGACTAGGGCTACAGGGGAGCTGTTTTTT
CASSPGTRATGELFF
>TRBJ2-5|NA|TRBV7-2|NA
TGTGCCAGCAGCTTAGCCCCCGGTCAGGGAAAGACCCAGTACTTC
CASSLAPGQGKTQYF
>TRBJ1-5|NA|TRBV25-1|NA
TGTGCCAGCAGTGAATTATCCGACTCTCAGCCCCAGCATTTT
CASSELSDSQPQHF
>TRBJ2-7|few|TRBV2|TRBD1
TGTGCCAGCCACGGGACAGGGGTCTACGAGCAGTACTTC
CASHGTGVYEQYF
>TRBJ2-2|few|TRBV7-6|NA
TGTGCCAGCAACTCGGCGGGGATGAACACCGGGGAGCTGTTTTTT
CASNSAGMNTGELFF
>TRBJ1-3|NA|TRBV30|TRBD1
TGTGCCTGGAGTCCTGGGACAGGGAGCTCTGGAAACACCATATATTTT
CAWSPGTGSSGNTIYF
>TRBJ2-7|NA|TRBV15|NA
TGCGCCACCAGCAGAGATGCGGCCGACGAGCAGTACTTC
CATSRDAADEQYF
>TRBJ2-5|NA|TRBV29-1|TRBD2
TGCAGCGTCAGTAGCGGGGCTAGCAGGCCGTACTTC
CSVSSGASRPYF
>TRBJ1-5|few|TRBV5-6|TRBD1
TGTGCCAGCAGCCCCCGGCAGGGGGGCGGCAATCAGCCCCAGCATTTT
CASSPRQGGGNQPQHF
>TRBJ2-7|NA|TRBV6-5|TRBD2
TGTGCCAGCAGCTCCGGGGTAGCGGGAGTTCACGAGCAGTACTTC
CASSSGVAGVHEQYF
>TRBJ2-2|NA|TRBV7-2|TRBD1
TGTGCCAGCAGCAAACAGGGGGTCGGGGAGCTGTTTTTT
CASSKQGVGELFF
>TRBJ1-5|NA|TRBV9|NA
TGTGCCAGCAGCGTTTTACCTGATCAGTCCCAGCATTTT
CASSVLPDQSQHF
>TRBJ2-3|NA|TRBV6-5|TRBD2
TGTGCCAGCAGTTACCGAGGGACTAGCGGGATAGATACGCAGTATTTT
CASSYRGTSGIDTQYF
>TRBJ2-7|NA|TRBV2|NA
TGTGCCAGCAGTTCTCCCGTCGGGATGGGCGGGACCGGGCAGTACTTC
CASSSPVGMGGTGQYF
>TRBJ2-1|few|TRBV30|TRBD2
TGTGCCTTTATAGCGGGGAGCTCCTACAATGAGCAGTTCTTC
CAFIAGSSYNEQFF
>TRBJ2-2|NA|TRBV7-9|NA
TGTGCCAGCAGCTTCATGGGGGGTATTCCCGGGGAGCTGTTTTTT
CASSFMGGIPGELFF
>TRBJ1-4|NA|TRBV18|TRBD1
TGTGCCAGCTCACCACCGGCGGACAGGGGCAAACTGTTTTTT
CASSPPADRGKLFF
>TRBJ2-7|NA|TRBV4-3|NA
TGCGCCAGCAGCCGAGGACACGTTGCCCCGTCATACGAGCAGTACTTC
CASSRGHVAPSYEQYF
>TRBJ1-2|NA|TRBV5-4|TRBD1
TGTGCCAGCAGCACCAACGAACAGGGGGCGGATGGCTACACCTTC
CASSTNEQGADGYTF
>TRBJ2-3|NA|TRBV19|TRBD2
TGTGCCAGTAGTTTAGGACTAGCGAGAGATACGCAGTATTTT
CASSLGLARDTQYF
>TRBJ2-7|NA|TRBV5-1|TRBD2
TGCGCCAGCAGCCCAAAGACTAGCCCAGGCGAGCAGTACTTC
CASSPKTSPGEQYF
>TRBJ1-1|few|TRBV29-1|NA
TGCAGCGTCGACGAGGCGGGAGGCACTGAAGCTTTCTTT
CSVDEAGGTEAFF
>TRBJ2-1|NA|TRBV30|NA
TGTGCCTGGAGTGTCGGCGCCCGAGCGGGTGAGCAGTTCTTC
CAWSVGARAGEQFF
>TRBJ2-7|NA|TRBV30|TRBD2
TGTGCCTGGAGTTATCAACGGACTAGCGGGAGTGTAAGCGAGCAGTACTTC
CAWSYQRTSGSVSEQYF